A single TCR beta chain is shown here with its context. Antigen unknown. These data originate in a study of a mutant IDH1 vaccine in newly diagnosed glioma. Study at large: The sex distribution of treated patients was about 60% male and roughly 38% female, with a mean age of approximately 40 years. Most patients had received both radiotherapy and temozolomide, the prior options being radiotherapy, temozolomide, or both.

Only in-frame clones appear in the TCRdb table, and some are missing; sequencing was by immunoSEQ multiplex PCR. In the table there are around 67,000 clones, over 70% of which are singletons. Findings and caveats of the study: Vaccine-induced responses were seen in 93.3% of patients, spanning several MHC alleles.

The V gene's germline CDR1 is SGHRS and CDR2 YFSETQ. The CDR3 contains 15 residues. J was trimmed by 2 bases and V by 1 base; bases with no gene match: 1. As for time point: baseline, week 1 (first vaccination visit). Treatment of the sample: pre-vaccination baseline after standard-of-care therapy. New WHO grade 3 or 4 IDH1-mutant, ATRX-lost astrocytomas were present in all donors. The chain recombines TRBV5-1 with TRBJ2-5; 11 bases are shared with TRBD2. This TCR was sampled from a woman aged 18-29 years with glioma. Some clones in this sample may be carry-over from other donors' samples. Sequencing used peripheral blood mononuclear cells (PBMCs), obtained from a glioma patient treated with radiotherapy, temozolomide or both. The CDR3 is CASSLLAGGQETQYF. The CDR3 bases are TGCGCCAGCAGCTTGTTAGCGGGGGGGCAAGAGACCCAGTACTTC. Drawing the rest from reference TRBV5-1 and TRBJ2-5, the complete variable domain is KAGVTQTPRYLIKTRGQQVTLSCSPISGHRSVSWYQQTPGQGLQFLFEYFSETQRNKGNFPGRFSGRQFSNSRSEMNVSTLELGDSALYLCASSLLAGGQETQYFGPGTRLLVL.